The clone carrying this T cell receptor (beta chain) was counted only a few times. There are 16 residues in the CDR3. Germline lookup yields CDR1 SGHRS and CDR2 YFSETQ. Trimming pared 6 bases from V and 1 base from J, leaving 19 bases between. The PCR used 60 Vbeta and 13 Jbeta primers. Libraries were prepared by immunoSEQ multiplex PCR; TCRdb keeps only in-frame clonotypes and omits some of them. The sample has around 95,000 clones; around two thirds are singletons. This sample stems from a study of cytomegalovirus exposure and HLA in healthy donors. At the level of the study: An earlier analysis identified 95 million to 120 million unique TCR beta sequences in 150 million to 200 million T cells.

Likely unrecorded immune exposures existed in these nominally healthy donors. This chain uses TRBV5-1 with TRBJ2-5, with D tentatively TRBD2 (7 bases). The specimen was PBMCs. This TCR was recovered from a male donor in good health and CMV-seronegative. DNA for the CDR3: TGCGCCAGCAAAAACTATAGGGGGGGCAGCCAAGAGACCCAGTACTTC. Translated: CASKNYRGGSQETQYF.